A selection of T cell receptor beta chains follows, all from one sample in a study of cytomegalovirus exposure and HLA in healthy donors. The protocol was immunoSEQ multiplex PCR, while the TCRdb copy is restricted to in-frame clones and leaves out a portion. The sample lists about 120,000 clones, around 81% occurring once. Input material: PBMCs. The receptors derive from a woman aged 40 to 55 in good health and CMV-seronegative. Both conserved end residues are trimmed from each CDR3. The order of the fields is D gene, V gene, J gene, clone size, CDR3 protein. D genes are given only for firm matches. Clone size is not always given. Where it is, it says once, few, many or a class for expanded clones.

>TRBD1|TRBV10-2|TRBJ2-1|once
ASSTTGVAFYNEQF
>TRBD1|TRBV7-6|TRBJ2-7|once
ASSLRGGSDEQY
>NA|TRBV7-2|TRBJ2-6|NA
ASSLSSGANVLT
>NA|TRBV29-1|TRBJ2-5|NA
SVSLAAPYQETQY
>TRBD1|TRBV30|TRBJ1-2|NA
AWSGDRGDYGYT
>NA|TRBV7-9|TRBJ2-5|NA
ASSLSVWQAQETQY
>TRBD1|TRBV27|TRBJ1-5|NA
ASSPLTGRSDQPQH
>NA|TRBV5-5|TRBJ2-7|once
ASSLVWEAGYEQY
>TRBD2|TRBV7-2|TRBJ2-3|NA
ASSWTSRADTQY
>NA|TRBV2|TRBJ1-5|NA
ASSENYRVSGNQPQH
>NA|TRBV11-1|TRBJ2-5|NA
ASSLAGQYQETQY
>NA|TRBV14|TRBJ1-5|NA
ASSQHGGNQPQH
>NA|TRBV18|TRBJ2-2|NA
ASSPQRPGVTGELF
>TRBD1|TRBV5-4|TRBJ2-1|once
ASSLNRGSSYNEQF
>TRBD2|TRBV9|TRBJ2-3|NA
ASSVAGGASTDTQY
>NA|TRBV7-2|TRBJ1-2|NA
ASSLGVYGYT
>TRBD1|TRBV2|TRBJ2-7|few
ASSVGTGGPYEQY
>NA|TRBV5-1|TRBJ2-7|few
ASSLVAGIDEQY
>NA|TRBV1|TRBJ2-7|once
TSSPTLAGVHEQY
>NA|TRBV1|TRBJ2-1|NA
TSSQVLASGNTRGEQF
>NA|TRBV18|TRBJ2-7|NA
ASSQTWRRERDEQY
>NA|TRBV7-6|TRBJ2-5|once
ASSLARETQY
>NA|TRBV30|TRBJ1-3|NA
AWSLGDTIY
>TRBD1|TRBV10-3|TRBJ2-7|NA
AIRPDRTVYEQY
>TRBD1|TRBV7-9|TRBJ2-5|NA
SSSSPGTGIGETQY
>TRBD1|TRBV2|TRBJ2-7|NA
ASSKPGQGRGDEQY
>NA|TRBV19|TRBJ1-5|NA
ASSIEGGSGNQPQH
>NA|TRBV5-5|TRBJ2-1|NA
ASSLWGLVYNEQF
>TRBD1|TRBV19|TRBJ1-6|NA
ATHGGTGRNSPLH
>TRBD1|TRBV19|TRBJ2-2|NA
ASSSDRGTGELF
>TRBD2|TRBV7-9|TRBJ2-5|NA
ASSLGGGTQY
>NA|TRBV19|TRBJ1-5|once
ASSMHGVLKYSNQPQH
>TRBD1|TRBV2|TRBJ2-5|NA
ASSGTGGRGTQY
>TRBD2|TRBV18|TRBJ2-6|NA
ASSQAGPNNSGANVLT
>TRBD1|TRBV28|NA|NA
ASRMTGPYEQY
>NA|TRBV7-9|TRBJ2-2|NA
ASSSGLENTGELF
>TRBD2|TRBV4-3|TRBJ2-6|NA
ASGRTSGSPGANVLT
>NA|TRBV30|TRBJ1-1|NA
AWSRWEGEAF
>NA|TRBV10-3|TRBJ2-7|NA
ATHSSVRAYEQY
>NA|TRBV18|TRBJ1-1|NA
ASSPEPGLNTEAF
>TRBD1|TRBV6-6|TRBJ1-3|NA
ASYRGAGGNTIY
>TRBD1|TRBV27|TRBJ1-2|NA
ASSGTGAGKNGYT
>TRBD1|TRBV19|TRBJ1-5|medium-sized
ASSIPTGKSNQPQH
>NA|TRBV10-3|TRBJ1-2|NA
AISRDTNPGDYGYT
>NA|TRBV7-3|TRBJ1-6|NA
ASSQRQSSPLH
>NA|TRBV28|TRBJ1-2|NA
ASSFSIYGYT
>NA|TRBV5-1|TRBJ2-1|once
ASSLWRGPPYNEQF
>TRBD1|TRBV5-1|TRBJ1-4|NA
ASSLGGPNEKLF
>NA|TRBV4-1|TRBJ2-3|few
ASSQDGGGRRDTQY
>NA|TRBV4-3|TRBJ2-5|once
ASSQEAGIETQY
>TRBD2|TRBV6-1|TRBJ2-7|once
ASRAGLAAGEQY
>NA|TRBV7-9|TRBJ2-7|once
ASSNIYEQY
>NA|TRBV6-4|TRBJ2-1|NA
ASSDSEAYNEQF
>NA|TRBV5-1|TRBJ1-2|NA
ASSPTGNYGYT
>NA|TRBV2|TRBJ2-3|few
ASRLEVSTDTQY
>NA|TRBV6-5|TRBJ2-6|NA
ASSYTWTRGANVLT